The 3 T cell receptor beta chains below were found in one sample sequenced in a study of blood T cell repertoires in COVID-19. Data came from immunoSEQ multiplex PCR; TCRdb stores just in-frame clones and leaves some out. Seen here are about 55,000 clones, approximately 90% observed once, and the top ten hold more than 3%. Sequencing used peripheral blood. These receptors originate from a man aged 35 to 55 with COVID-19, enrolled during active disease.

The rearrangement joins TRBV5-1 to TRBJ2-5, with TRBD2 as a possible D gene (6 bases). In germline, CDR1 is SGHRS, CDR2 YFSETQ. V dropped 2 bases and J dropped 4 bases, with 12 bases sitting between them. The CDR3 extends over 14 amino acids. The CDR3 here is CASSLGQRAETQYF. The CDR3 coding sequence is TGCGCCAGCAGCTTAGGCCAGCGGGCAGAGACCCAGTACTTC.

The chain joins TRBV2 to TRBJ2-2, with 8 nucleotides matching TRBD1. Germline assignment: CDR1 SNHLY and CDR2 FYNNEI. The CDR3 extends over 20 amino acids. V shed 6 bases and J 0 bases; nucleotides not matched to a gene: 18. CDR3 DNA: TGTGCCAGCAGCAAGTTATTCTCCGGGACAGGTGATCCGAACACCGGGGAGCTGTTTTTT. Protein product: CASSKLFSGTGDPNTGELFF.

The chain uses TRBV11-2 and TRBJ1-4; D is perhaps TRBD1 (5 bases). The CDR3 consists of 15 residues. V lost 1 base, J lost 5 bases, and 11 bases lay in between. The germline gives CDR1 SGHAT, CDR2 FQNNGV. In DNA form, the CDR3 reads TGTGCCAGCAGCTTAGGAGCTGGGGCCAATGAAAAACTGTTTTTT. Encoded protein: CASSLGAGANEKLFF. The entire variable domain, with the rest obtained from reference TRBV11-2 and TRBJ1-4, is as follows: EAGVAQSPRYKIIEKRQSVAFWCNPISGHATLYWYQQILGQGPKLLIQFQNNGVVDDSQLPKDRFSAERLKGVDSTLKIQPAKLEDSAVYLCASSLGAGANEKLFFGSGTQLSVL.